This T cell receptor (beta chain) derives from a study of shared clonotypes between healthy human individuals. Study context: The study used three CD4 naive, three CD4 memory, two CD8 naive and one CD8 memory plate per donor. Study findings and constraints: Generation of non-shared clonotypes was less probable than generation of clonotypes shared by all four donors.

The germline V gene encodes CDR1 PRHDT and CDR2 FYEKMQ (reference sequence). The CDR3 loop spans 15 amino acids. Trimming took 4 bases from V and 2 from J; bases not matched to a gene: 5. Selected positively for CCR7 and CD45RO-negative, naive CD8 cells excluded terminally differentiated effector memory CD45RA+ cells. A remark on this clone: Its antigen is as yet unknown.

For each subset, genomic DNA was distributed in equal portions over several immunoSEQ plates. The data were produced by immunoSEQ multiplex PCR, yet TCRdb's version contains in-frame clones alone and is incomplete. The sample yields about 2 million clones, less than 95% seen once. The clonotype was recovered from a man younger than 30 in good health. The chain uses TRBV13 and TRBJ2-7, with 10 bases matching TRBD1. The sequencing input was naive CD8+ T cells sorted from blood. CDR3 protein: CASSSTGTGAYEQYF. The CDR3 DNA reads TGTGCCAGCAGCTCCACCGGGACAGGGGCCTACGAGCAGTACTTC.